Listed below are T cell receptor beta chains from one sample, sequenced in a study of T cell responses to AZD1222 COVID-19 vaccine. Sequencing used immunoSEQ multiplex PCR; TCRdb keeps in-frame clones, though not all of them. This table has some 160,000 clones, 93% appearing once. The material was peripheral blood, obtained on day 0 of AZD1222 vaccination. The receptors were sampled from an adult in good health. Both conserved end residues are part of each CDR3. D genes are given only for firm matches. Some rows mark clone size as missing; the rest say once, few, many or name a class of expanded clone.

- 14 TRBJ2-7 TRBD1 TRBV7-2 CASSSYVGTDEQYF TGTGCCAGCAGCTCTTACGTTGGGACAGACGAGCAGTACTTC
- 18 TRBJ2-3 TRBD2 TRBV7-2 CASSLAAGGTIYTDTQYF TGTGCCAGCAGCTTAGCAGCGGGGGGGACTATATACACAGATACGCAGTATTTT
- 12 TRBJ1-1 - TRBV30 CAWSVNQIEAFF TGTGCCTGGAGTGTAAATCAAATTGAAGCTTTCTTT
- 15 TRBJ1-1 - TRBV5-4 CASSSRTRGDTEAFF TGTGCCAGCAGCTCTCGGACCCGAGGGGACACTGAAGCTTTCTTT
- 8 TRBJ1-1 - TRBV2 CASSGAFF TGTGCCAGCAGTGGCGCTTTCTTT
- 12 TRBJ1-2 - TRBV7-9 CASSSGFYGYTF TGTGCCAGCAGCTCAGGGTTCTATGGCTACACCTTC
- 16 TRBJ2-3 - TRBV11-2 CASSSPRGSEKDTQYF TGTGCCAGCAGCTCTCCCCGGGGAAGTGAGAAGGATACGCAGTATTTT
- 15 TRBJ1-2 - TRBV6-6 CASSYPLTGFHGYTF TGTGCCAGCAGTTACCCACTTACAGGGTTTCATGGCTACACCTTC
- 12 TRBJ2-7 - TRBV12-5 CASGPQGGEQYF TGTGCTAGTGGTCCACAGGGCGGCGAGCAGTACTTC
- 16 TRBJ1-1 - TRBV9 CASSASPRVEDTEAFF TGTGCCAGCAGCGCTAGCCCAAGGGTGGAGGACACTGAAGCTTTCTTT
- 17 TRBJ1-5 TRBD1 TRBV19 CASSKGRRGLSNQPQHF TGTGCCAGTAGTAAAGGCCGCAGGGGGCTGAGCAATCAGCCCCAGCATTTT
- 14 TRBJ2-1 - TRBV30 CAWSVYRVYNEQFF TGTGCCTGGAGTGTGTACAGGGTTTACAATGAGCAGTTCTTC
- 16 TRBJ1-6 TRBD1 TRBV5-1 CASSPPAGTGNSPLHF TGCGCCAGCAGCCCCCCAGCCGGGACAGGGAATTCACCCCTCCACTTT
- 14 TRBJ2-5 - TRBV5-1 CASSSQGREETQYF TGCGCCAGCAGCTCTCAGGGAAGAGAAGAGACCCAGTACTTC
once 15 TRBJ2-7 - TRBV27 CASSPDPSPPYEQYF TGTGCCAGCAGTCCGGACCCATCCCCACCCTACGAGCAGTACTTC
- 14 TRBJ1-2 - TRBV1 CTSSQDSENYGYTF TGCACCAGCAGCCAAGATTCGGAAAACTATGGCTACACCTTC
- 14 TRBJ1-3 - TRBV11-2 CASSLAGDGNTIYF TGTGCCAGCAGCTTAGCAGGAGACGGAAACACCATATATTTT
- 14 TRBJ1-3 - TRBV24-1 CATSSAGEGNTIYF TGTGCCACCAGTTCGGCAGGGGAAGGAAACACCATATATTTT
- 11 TRBJ2-7 - TRBV6-2/TRBV6-3 CASSRTYEQYF TGTGCCAGCAGCCGCACCTACGAGCAGTACTTC
once 16 TRBJ2-7 - TRBV4-1 CASSQDPPRSSYEQYF TGCGCCAGCAGCCAAGACCCCCCGAGGAGCTCCTACGAGCAGTACTTC
- 15 TRBJ2-5 - TRBV2 CASSEARAEEETQYF TGTGCCAGCAGTGAAGCGAGGGCTGAGGAAGAGACCCAGTACTTC
- 15 TRBJ1-4 - TRBV5-5 CASSIQGITNEKLFF TGTGCCAGCAGTATACAGGGTATCACTAATGAAAAACTGTTTTTT
- 13 TRBJ2-1 - TRBV7-2 CASSFGAYNEQFF TGTGCCAGCAGCTTCGGCGCCTACAATGAGCAGTTCTTC
- 15 TRBJ1-1 - TRBV6-5 CASSYSTGMNTEAFF TGTGCCAGCAGTTACTCGACCGGAATGAACACTGAAGCTTTCTTT
- 13 TRBJ1-2 - TRBV29-1 CSVEDGLQVGYTF TGCAGCGTTGAAGACGGACTTCAGGTTGGCTACACCTTC
few 15 TRBJ1-6 - TRBV27 CASSFSTANNSPLHF TGTGCCAGCAGTTTTTCGACAGCAAATAATTCACCCCTCCACTTT
- 12 TRBJ1-2 - TRBV28 CASKGVLYGYTF TGTGCCAGCAAGGGGGTCCTATATGGCTACACCTTC
- 13 TRBJ2-5 TRBD2 TRBV29-1 CSVSRGGTETQYF TGCAGCGTTTCCCGCGGGGGGACGGAGACCCAGTACTTC
- 14 TRBJ1-4 - TRBV11-2 CASSFFRGAEKLFF TGTGCCAGCAGCTTTTTTAGGGGAGCCGAAAAACTGTTTTTT
- 19 TRBJ2-2 - TRBV11-2 CATSFPLYYEDSGTGELFF TGTGCCACCAGCTTCCCCCTTTACTATGAAGACTCAGGTACCGGGGAGCTGTTTTTT
- 13 TRBJ2-1 - TRBV30 CAWSAERGYEQFF TGTGCCTGGAGTGCCGAAAGGGGATATGAGCAGTTCTTC
- 12 TRBJ2-5 - TRBV29-1 CSVYKDVETQYF TGCAGCGTCTACAAGGACGTAGAGACCCAGTACTTC
once 13 TRBJ2-7 TRBD2 TRBV19 CASSTGGGYEQYF TGTGCCAGTAGTACCGGGGGAGGGTACGAGCAGTACTTC
- 13 TRBJ2-5 - TRBV10-3 CAISGTGTETQYF TGTGCCATCAGTGGTACAGGGACGGAGACCCAGTACTTC
- 13 TRBJ1-4 - TRBV12-3/TRBV12-4 CASSWSLREKLFF TGTGCCAGCAGTTGGTCTCTGCGTGAAAAACTGTTTTTT
- 14 TRBJ1-6 - TRBV9 CASSVQGRNSPLHF TGTGCCAGCAGCGTACAGGGGAGGAATTCACCCCTCCACTTT
- 14 TRBJ2-7 TRBD1 TRBV5-4 CASSKTGTGTGQYF TGTGCCAGCAGTAAGACTGGGACAGGGACAGGGCAGTACTTC
- 12 TRBJ1-2 - TRBV5-1 CASRGDSEGYTF TGCGCCAGCAGGGGGGATTCGGAAGGCTACACCTTC
- 13 TRBJ1-1 TRBD1 TRBV12-3/TRBV12-4 CASKQGGRTEAFF TGTGCCAGCAAACAGGGGGGTAGGACTGAAGCTTTCTTT
- 16 TRBJ2-5 TRBD2 TRBV5-1 CASSPGLAGGQETQYF TGCGCCAGCAGCCCCGGACTAGCGGGGGGACAAGAGACCCAGTACTTC
- 15 TRBJ2-4 - TRBV4-1 CASSQAGTAGNIQYF TGCGCCAGCAGCCAAGCTGGGACGGCGGGGAACATTCAGTACTTC
- 17 TRBJ2-3 - TRBV5-4 CASSLGLTLTSTDTQYF TGTGCCAGCAGCTTGGGACTAACCCTGACTAGCACAGATACGCAGTATTTT
- 12 TRBJ1-6 - TRBV18 CASSRPNSPLHF TGTGCCAGCTCACGGCCGAACTCACCCCTCCACTTT
- 14 TRBJ1-1 - TRBV27 CASSLYPENTEAFF TGTGCCAGCAGTTTATATCCGGAGAACACTGAAGCTTTCTTT
- 11 TRBJ2-7 - TRBV24-1 CATSDRSEQYF TGTGCCACCAGTGACAGAAGCGAGCAGTACTTC
- 15 TRBJ2-7 - TRBV2 CASRATRGVGYEQYF TGTGCCAGCAGAGCCACACGTGGGGTCGGCTACGAGCAGTACTTC
- 14 TRBJ1-1 TRBD1 TRBV5-4 CASSWDDRGTEAFF TGTGCCAGCAGCTGGGATGACAGGGGCACTGAAGCTTTCTTT
- 13 TRBJ2-7 - TRBV12-3/TRBV12-4 CASSPTDPYEQYF TGTGCCAGCAGTCCGACAGACCCCTACGAGCAGTACTTC
- 13 TRBJ1-5 - TRBV7-9 CASSLDRNQPQHF TGTGCCAGCAGCTTAGACAGGAATCAGCCCCAGCATTTT
- 14 TRBJ2-1 TRBD2 TRBV11-3 CASSLVAGYNEQFF TGTGCCAGCAGCTTAGTAGCGGGCTACAATGAGCAGTTCTTC
- 13 TRBJ2-1 TRBD2 TRBV11-3 CASSSSGGHEQFF TGTGCCAGCAGCTCCAGCGGGGGGCATGAGCAGTTCTTC
few 13 TRBJ1-1 - TRBV6-6 CASRKQVNTEAFF TGTGCCAGCAGGAAACAGGTGAACACTGAAGCTTTCTTT
- 14 TRBJ1-1 - TRBV11-1 CASSLTRGETEAFF TGTGCCAGCAGCTTAACCCGTGGGGAAACTGAAGCTTTCTTT
- 13 TRBJ2-3 - TRBV5-1 CASSYSSTDTQYF TGCGCCAGCAGCTACAGCAGCACAGATACGCAGTATTTT